This TCR beta chain was recovered during a study of radiotherapy plus CTLA-4 blockade in lung cancer. The data were produced by immunoSEQ multiplex PCR, yet TCRdb's version contains in-frame clones alone and is incomplete. Here the sample spans some 67,000 clones, roughly four fifths being singletons. Chemo-refractory metastatic non-small-cell lung cancer patients received focal radiation with ipilimumab CTLA-4 blockade. With regard to this clone: Its matching antigen is unknown.

The CDR3 contains 16 residues. V lost 4 bases and J lost 0; bases outside the gene matches: 9. Germline V gene data show CDR1 as SQVTM and CDR2 as ANQGSEA. Study-wide results and limits: Increased serum interferon-beta after radiation also reportedly predicted response strongly.

Source: peripheral blood, taken from a patient treated with radiotherapy plus ipilimumab. V and J are TRBV29-1 and TRBJ2-3; 8 bases map to TRBD2. This clonotype originated in a human donor with non-small cell lung cancer whose response to radiotherapy plus ipilimumab could not be evaluated. Some clones in this sample may be carry-over from other donors' samples. CDR3 DNA sequence: TGCAGCGTTGGATGGGAAGCGGGGGCTAGCACAGATACGCAGTATTTT. Residues: CSVGWEAGASTDTQYF.